The 32 T cell receptor beta chains below all came from one sample that was sequenced in a study of T cell changes during pregnancy in multiple sclerosis. The table came from immunoSEQ multiplex PCR; TCRdb's copy has only in-frame clones and leaves some out. Among tens of thousands of clones listed, around 88% were seen once. Sequences were derived from CD4+ T cells from peripheral blood mononuclear cells, sampled in the first trimester of pregnancy. The receptors were sampled from a female donor in good health, enrolled as a control in a pregnancy study.

The V call is TRBV2, the J call TRBJ2-3; TRBD1 aligns across 8 bases. V was pared by 6 bases and J by 4 bases, with 3 bases of the junction left unmatched. CDR1 SNHLY and CDR2 FYNNEI come from the germline V gene. The CDR3 covers 13 residues. This CDR3 is CASRTGGADTQYF. The DNA for the CDR3 is TGTGCCAGCAGAACAGGGGGAGCAGATACGCAGTATTTT.

The chain couples TRBV5-6 to TRBJ1-1; 10 nucleotides align to TRBD1. The CDR3 runs 14 residues. Looked up from germline, CDR1 is SGHDT and CDR2 is YYEEEE. Losses at the gene ends were 0 bases for V and 10 bases for J; bases not matched to a gene: 6. CDR3 amino acids: CASSLAGQGVGAFF. CDR3 bases: TGTGCCAGCAGCTTGGCCGGACAGGGGGTTGGAGCTTTCTTT.

The chain employs TRBV11-3 and TRBJ1-6, with D hard to call. Trimming removed 5 bases from V and 9 bases from J, with 8 bases in between. Germline CDR1 reads SGHNT; CDR2 reads YENEEA. This CDR3 is built from 12 residues. In DNA form, the CDR3 reads TGTGCCAGCAGCGCTGGGCCTTCACCCCTCCACTTT. Translated, it gives CASSAGPSPLHF.

The chain uses TRBV19 and TRBJ1-1, with D possibly matching TRBD1 (5 bases). The ends were cut back, 3 bases at V and 5 bases at J, with 13 bases in the middle. This CDR3 is built from 14 residues. CDR1 is LNHDA and CDR2 is SQIVND in the germline V gene (reference sequence). For the CDR3, the DNA is TGTGCCAGTAGTATGGGCAGGGAAGGTACTGAAGCTTTCTTT. Its translation: CASSMGREGTEAFF. The whole variable domain, filled in from reference TRBV19 and TRBJ1-1, reads DGGITQSPKYLFRKEGQNVTLSCEQNLNHDAMYWYRQDPGQGLRLIYYSQIVNDFQKGDIAEGYSVSREKKESFPLTVTSAQKNPTAFYLCASSMGREGTEAFFGQGTRLTVV.

The CDR3 DNA follows: TGTGCCAGCAGCTCAACCGAATACAGGGGGCAGGGGAACACTGAAGCTTTCTTT. Encoded protein: CASSSTEYRGQGNTEAFF. This chain uses TRBV7-9 with TRBJ1-1, with 9 bases identical to TRBD1. The ends lost 4 bases at V and 1 base at J; junction bases unmatched: 13. Germline V gene lookup returns CDR1 SEHNR and CDR2 FQNEAQ (reference sequence). This CDR3 spans 18 amino acids.

The chain links TRBV21-1 to TRBJ1-1; TRBD1, the D gene given by the table, was not confirmed from the DNA. TRBV21-1 is noted as a pseudogene. This CDR3 contains 14 residues. The CDR3 DNA reads TGTGCCAGCAGCACCCTTGGACAGGGGGGTCTAGCTTTCTTT. Translation: CASSTLGQGGLAFF.

The chain employs TRBV15 and TRBJ1-2, with 7 bases aligning to TRBD1. This CDR3 spans 15 amino acids. The germline gives CDR1 LNHNV, CDR2 YYDKDF (reference sequence). With V trimmed by 1 base and J by 3 bases, 5 bases remained unmatched. The CDR3 region has the DNA TGTGCCACCAGCAGAGGGACAGGAGGGGACTATGGCTACACCTTC. Translated, it gives CATSRGTGGDYGYTF.

The chain employs TRBV4-2 and TRBJ2-3; 7 bases line up with TRBD2. Trimming removed 4 bases from V and 2 bases from J; junction bases left unmatched: 6. The CDR3 loop spans 15 amino acids. The germline CDR1 and CDR2 sequences are LGHNA and YNFKEQ. The CDR3 sequence is CASSPGRDYTDTQYF. CDR3 DNA sequence: TGTGCCAGCAGCCCCGGGCGGGACTACACAGATACGCAGTATTTT.

V and J are TRBV2 and TRBJ1-2; TRBD1 matches at 7 bases. V gave up 2 bases and J gave up 10 bases; unmatched junction bases: 10. The CDR3 runs 14 residues. The germline gives CDR1 SNHLY, CDR2 FYNNEI. CDR3 DNA sequence: TGTGCCAGCAGTGAATCTGACAGGGAGTGGACCTACACCTTC. Residues: CASSESDREWTYTF.

This chain uses TRBV4-1 with TRBJ2-5; possibly TRBD1 for D (6 bases). Trimming removed 0 bases at V and 5 bases at J, with 19 bases between. The CDR3 sequence is 17 residues long. In germline, CDR1 is MGHRA, CDR2 YSYEKL. CDR3 protein: CASSQDRGTGYSETQYF. CDR3 bases: TGCGCCAGCAGCCAAGATCGGGGCACAGGGTATTCTGAGACCCAGTACTTC.

The chain combines TRBV5-1 with TRBJ2-2, with 8 bases matching TRBD1. This CDR3 is 15 amino acids long. The V gene's germline CDR1 is SGHRS and CDR2 YFSETQ. Unmatched junction bases numbered 5, after V lost 3 bases and J lost 4 bases. Here the CDR3 DNA reads TGCGCCAGCAGCTGGGGGCAGGGGGCCACCGGGGAGCTGTTTTTT. Its protein product is CASSWGQGATGELFF.

The genes are TRBV6-1 and TRBJ1-3; D is uncertain. The CDR3 sequence is 15 residues long. V was clipped by 4 bases and J by 0 bases, with 10 bases between them. Germline CDR1 MNHNS, CDR2 SASEGT. CDR3 residues: CASSGQVFSGNTIYF. The CDR3 DNA reads TGTGCCAGCAGTGGCCAGGTATTCTCTGGAAACACCATATATTTT.

The chain has TRBV11-2 and TRBJ2-1; TRBD2 might be the D (6 bases). V lost 5 bases and J lost 8, with 22 bases in between. Germline loops: CDR1 SGHAT, CDR2 FQNNGV. The length of the CDR3 is 16 residues. The CDR3 DNA is TGTGCCAGCAGCAAGCGGACGGTCAATTGGGGGGATGAGCAGTTCTTC. It yields the protein CASSKRTVNWGDEQFF. Variable domain in full (rest from reference TRBV11-2 and TRBJ2-1): EAGVAQSPRYKIIEKRQSVAFWCNPISGHATLYWYQQILGQGPKLLIQFQNNGVVDDSQLPKDRFSAERLKGVDSTLKIQPAKLEDSAVYLCASSKRTVNWGDEQFFGPGTRLTVL.

CDR3 loop: CASSLGRAVQGSEQFF. DNA for the CDR3: TGTGCCAGCAGCTTAGGACGGGCGGTACAGGGGAGTGAGCAGTTCTTC. The V call is TRBV7-2, the J call TRBJ2-1, with 7 bases identical to TRBD1. The CDR3 totals 16 residues. The V gene end was trimmed by 1 base and the J gene end by 9 bases; junction bases not matched to a gene: 12. In germline, CDR1 is SGHTA, CDR2 FQGNSA.

This chain uses TRBV4-3 with TRBJ1-2, with D uncertain. This CDR3 has 14 residues. The V end lost 3 bases, the J end lost 2 bases, and 10 bases lay between the germline ends. CDR1 and CDR2 from the germline V gene are LGHNA and YSLEER. In DNA, the CDR3 is TGCGCCAGCAGCCAGTCGGGAGGGAACTATGGCTACACCTTC. It yields the protein CASSQSGGNYGYTF.

The V gene is TRBV12-5, the J gene TRBJ1-1; 7 nucleotides match TRBD1. The ends lost 3 bases at V and 4 bases at J; junction bases unmatched: 5. The length of the CDR3 is 14 residues. The germline V gene has CDR1 LGHNT and CDR2 FRNRAP. CDR3 sequence: CASGFTPGGTEAFF. The CDR3 DNA is TGTGCTAGTGGTTTCACTCCAGGGGGCACTGAAGCTTTCTTT.

The chain combines TRBV6-4 with TRBJ1-5; 12 bases are shared with TRBD1. Germline assignment: CDR1 MRHNA and CDR2 SNTAGT. The CDR3 totals 20 residues. Trimming removed 4 bases from V and 0 bases from J; junction bases left unmatched: 13. CDR3 amino acids: CASSGTRDRGRFYSNQPQHF. The CDR3 bases are TGTGCCAGCAGTGGAACCCGGGACAGGGGGCGTTTCTATAGCAATCAGCCCCAGCATTTT.

A single count supports this clone. The rearrangement uses TRBV7-3 and TRBJ2-7; 9 positions match TRBD2. CDR3 length equals 14 residues. The ends lost 5 bases at V and 3 bases at J; junction bases unmatched: 5. Germline values: CDR1 SGHTA, CDR2 FQGTGA. The CDR3 DNA reads TGTGCCAGCAGCGAGGGGCGGGGGGGCTACGAGCAGTACTTC. This encodes CASSEGRGGYEQYF. The full variable domain, with the rest looked up from reference TRBV7-3 and TRBJ2-7, is GAGVSQTPSNKVTEKGKYVELRCDPISGHTALYWYRQSLGQGPEFLIYFQGTGAADDSGLPNDRFFAVRPEGSVSTLKIQRTERGDSAVYLCASSEGRGGYEQYFGPGTRLTVT.

The chain joins TRBV19 to TRBJ2-7, with a weak D call TRBD2 (5 bases). Trimming cost V 5 bases and J 4 bases, with 15 bases left between them. Germline V gives CDR1 LNHDA, CDR2 SQIVND (reference sequence). The CDR3 runs 14 residues. In DNA form, the CDR3 reads TGTGCCAGTAGTTCGAGTTACTCGGGGTACGAGCAGTACTTC. Translating it yields CASSSSYSGYEQYF.

There are a few counts of this clone. The chain couples TRBV5-1 to TRBJ1-4, with a weak D call TRBD1 (5 bases). The CDR3 is 15 amino acids. V shed 1 base and J shed 8 bases, with 15 bases lying between them. Germline V gene sequence: CDR1 SGHRS, CDR2 YFSETQ. CDR3 coding DNA: TGCGCCAGCAGCTTGTGGGCAGGGCGGGAAGAAAAACTGTTTTTT. This encodes CASSLWAGREEKLFF. The whole variable domain, remainder taken from reference TRBV5-1 and TRBJ1-4, is KAGVTQTPRYLIKTRGQQVTLSCSPISGHRSVSWYQQTPGQGLQFLFEYFSETQRNKGNFPGRFSGRQFSNSRSEMNVSTLELGDSALYLCASSLWAGREEKLFFGSGTQLSVL.

The chain recombines TRBV7-2 with TRBJ1-2; D is perhaps TRBD1 (6 bases). The CDR3 is 16 amino acids. V lost 5 bases to trimming and J lost 1 base, with 17 bases between them. Germline V gene lookup returns CDR1 SGHTA and CDR2 FQGNSA. The CDR3 spells CASSRGTGQLNYGYTF. CDR3 nucleotides: TGTGCCAGCAGCCGTGGTACGGGACAACTTAACTATGGCTACACCTTC.

The chain is built from TRBV7-9 and TRBJ2-5; TRBD1 aligns across 7 bases. The germline gives CDR1 SEHNR, CDR2 FQNEAQ (reference sequence). CDR3 length: 14 amino acids. V lost 3 bases, J lost 4 bases, and 5 bases stayed unmatched. Here the CDR3 reads CASSFNSGGETQYF. The DNA for the CDR3 is TGTGCCAGCAGCTTCAATTCAGGGGGAGAGACCCAGTACTTC.

A word on this clone: The identical CDR3 is also encoded by other nucleotide sequences in the sample. The chain combines TRBV6-5 with TRBJ1-1; D is uncertain. The CDR3 length is 14 residues. Germline V gene sequence: CDR1 MNHEY, CDR2 SVGAGI. Between the trimmed V and J ends, which lost 2 bases and 1 base, there was a span of 8 bases. CDR3 DNA sequence: TGTGCCAGCAGTTACCGAGCGGAGAACACTGAAGCTTTCTTT. This translates into CASSYRAENTEAFF.

This sequence joins TRBV6-5 and TRBJ2-1; possible D gene TRBD1, 5 bases. This CDR3 spans 15 amino acids. Trimming took 5 bases from V and 0 from J, leaving 11 bases between them. From germline, CDR1 is MNHEY and CDR2 SVGAGI. This CDR3 is CASSTQGDSYNEQFF. In DNA, the CDR3 is TGTGCCAGCAGTACGCAAGGGGACTCCTACAATGAGCAGTTCTTC.

This clone has only a few counts. The chain uses TRBV25-1 and TRBJ1-3; the D gene is possibly TRBD1 (5 bases). There are 15 residues in the CDR3. V dropped 8 bases and J dropped 0 bases, with 14 bases sitting between them. The germline V gene has CDR1 MGHDK and CDR2 SYGVNS. For the CDR3, the DNA is TGTGCCAGCCAGGTCGGGGGTAACTCTGGAAACACCATATATTTT. Protein sequence: CASQVGGNSGNTIYF.

V is TRBV19 and J is TRBJ2-3; 10 positions match TRBD2. Losses at the gene ends were 5 bases for V and 0 bases for J; bases not matched to a gene: 14. This CDR3 spans 19 amino acids. CDR1 is LNHDA and CDR2 is SQIVND in the germline V gene (reference sequence). As DNA, the CDR3 is TGTGCCAGTAGTGGCTCTTCTAGCGGGGGACATCCTAGCACAGATACGCAGTATTTT. As protein: CASSGSSSGGHPSTDTQYF.

The V gene is TRBV6-5, the J gene TRBJ1-1; 9 nucleotides line up with TRBD1. This CDR3 comprises 13 residues. Trimming removed 7 bases from V and 5 bases from J; junction bases left unmatched: 5. The germline V gene encodes CDR1 MNHEY and CDR2 SVGAGI. In DNA, the CDR3 is TGTGCCAGCAAGGACAGGGGTCCGACTGAAGCTTTCTTT. Translating it yields CASKDRGPTEAFF.

V gene TRBV27 combines with J gene TRBJ2-6, with TRBD1 identical over 10 bases. With 7 bases clipped from V and 0 bases from J, the junction kept 6 bases outside the gene matches. The CDR3 is 17 residues long. From germline, CDR1 is MNHEY and CDR2 SMNVEV (reference sequence). This CDR3 reads CASNPGQGSSGANVLTF. The CDR3 DNA reads TGTGCCAGCAACCCGGGACAGGGGAGCTCTGGGGCCAACGTCCTGACTTTC.

The sample holds one count of this clone. This chain links TRBV30 with TRBJ2-7; 8 nucleotides match TRBD2. Trimming took 3 bases from V and 5 from J; bases not matched to a gene: 12. The germline gives CDR1 GTSNPN, CDR2 SVGIG (reference sequence). This CDR3 spans 15 amino acids. The CDR3 DNA sequence: TGTGCCTGGAGAGCGGGGGTGGGGTCGTTCGACGAGCAGTACTTC. Translating it yields CAWRAGVGSFDEQYF.

This rearrangement joins TRBV5-6 to TRBJ1-4, with 8 bases lining up with TRBD1. The CDR3 totals 16 residues. The V gene's germline CDR1 is SGHDT and CDR2 YYEEEE. The J segment lost 4 bases and the V segment lost 5 bases, leaving 10 bases of the junction unmatched. The CDR3 region is CASSRTGTQINEKLFF. The CDR3, as DNA: TGTGCCAGCAGTCGGACAGGGACTCAAATTAATGAAAAACTGTTTTTT.

The gene calls are TRBV12-5 and TRBJ1-3; D is unresolved. Looked up from germline, CDR1 is LGHNT and CDR2 is FRNRAP. This CDR3 region has 13 residues. Trimming removed 5 bases at V and 4 bases at J, with 9 bases between. This CDR3 reads CASGLGQGNTIYF. The CDR3 DNA reads TGTGCTAGTGGTCTGGGCCAGGGAAACACCATATATTTT.

The rearrangement links TRBV4-3 to TRBJ2-3; TRBD2 matches 8 bases. CDR3 length equals 17 residues. The germline V gene has CDR1 LGHNA and CDR2 YSLEER. The junction had 10 bases not matched to a gene; V was cut back by 0 bases and J by 5 bases. This CDR3 reads CASSQDYYGGAGDTQYF. The CDR3 DNA sequence: TGCGCCAGCAGCCAAGATTATTACGGGGGGGCAGGAGATACGCAGTATTTT.